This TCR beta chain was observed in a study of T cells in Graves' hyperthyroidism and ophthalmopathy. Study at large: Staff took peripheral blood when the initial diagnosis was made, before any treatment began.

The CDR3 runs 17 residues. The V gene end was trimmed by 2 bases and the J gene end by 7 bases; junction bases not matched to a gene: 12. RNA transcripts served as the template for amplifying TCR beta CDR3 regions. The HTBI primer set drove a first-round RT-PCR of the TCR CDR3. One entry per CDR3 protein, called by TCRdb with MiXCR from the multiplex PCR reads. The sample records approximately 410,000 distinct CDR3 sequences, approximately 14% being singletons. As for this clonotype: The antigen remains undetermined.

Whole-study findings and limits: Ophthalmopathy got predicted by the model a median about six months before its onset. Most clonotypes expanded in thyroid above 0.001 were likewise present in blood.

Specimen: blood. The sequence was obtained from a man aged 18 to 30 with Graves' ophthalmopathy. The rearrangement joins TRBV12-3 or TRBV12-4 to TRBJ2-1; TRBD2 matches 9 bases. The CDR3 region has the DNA TGTGCCAGCAGTTTATGGGTTAGCGGGGGAGCGGGAAATGAGCAGTTCTTC. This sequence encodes CASSLWVSGGAGNEQFF.